Shown below are 22 T cell receptor beta chains from a single sample sequenced in a study of shared clonotypes between healthy human individuals. TCRdb's table, derived via immunoSEQ multiplex PCR, lists solely in-frame clones and lacks some. The sample contains fewer than 650,000 clones, around 80% of which appear only once. What was sequenced was PBMCs. These receptors all come from a woman in her forties in good health. Some clones in this sample may be carry-over from other donors' samples.

The rearrangement links TRBV5-1 to TRBJ1-3; D may be TRBD1 (6 bases). Germline V gene lookup returns CDR1 SGHRS and CDR2 YFSETQ. CDR3 length: 14 residues. The V end lost 0 bases, the J end lost 3 bases, and 7 bases lay between the germline ends. CDR3: CASSLAGDGNTIYF. CDR3 bases: TGCGCCAGCAGCTTGGCAGGGGATGGAAACACCATATATTTT.

The rearrangement links TRBV29-1 to TRBJ1-3; 8 bases fit TRBD1. Trimming at V came to 5 bases and at J to 5 bases, leaving 8 bases not matched to a gene. The CDR3 contains 14 residues. Germline CDR1 SQVTM, CDR2 ANQGSEA. CDR3 DNA sequence: TGCAGCGTTATACCGCAGGGGGCGAGAAACACCATATATTTT. It specifies CSVIPQGARNTIYF.

This clone was picked up many times. Other DNA sequences from this sample encode an identical CDR3 as well. The gene calls are TRBV28 and TRBJ2-3, with D maybe TRBD2 (5 bases). Trimming pared 5 bases from V and 0 bases from J, leaving 9 bases between. Germline CDR1 MDHEN, CDR2 SYDVKM. This CDR3 is built from 14 residues. The CDR3 spells CASSVGGSTDTQYF. In nucleotides, the CDR3 is TGTGCCAGCAGTGTGGGCGGGAGCACAGATACGCAGTATTTT.

The chain uses TRBV11-2 and TRBJ2-2; TRBD2 aligns across 9 bases. This CDR3 region has 16 residues. The V and J ends lost 5 bases and 0 bases, in that order; junction bases with no gene match: 4. Germline V gene lookup returns CDR1 SGHAT and CDR2 FQNNGV. CDR3 sequence: CASSGLAGANTGELFF. The CDR3 DNA follows: TGTGCCAGCAGCGGCTTAGCGGGAGCGAACACCGGGGAGCTGTTTTTT.

The chain employs TRBV5-5 and TRBJ2-7, with a tentative D call TRBD1 (6 bases). This CDR3 comprises 13 residues. The V end lost 9 bases, the J end lost 0 bases, and 13 bases lay between the germline ends. CDR1 and CDR2 from the germline V gene are SGHKS and YYEKEE (reference sequence). CDR3 sequence: CATRDTRSYEQYF. CDR3 bases: TGTGCCACCCGGGACACCCGCTCCTACGAGCAGTACTTC.

Comments on this clone: An end of the junction differs from the germline gene, which may be a read error. This sequence joins TRBV18 and TRBJ2-7; D is perhaps TRBD1 (6 bases). CDR1 is KGHSH, CDR2 LQKENI, per germline. CDR3 length: 11 amino acids. CDR3 coding DNA: TGTGCCAGCTTACCAGGGGTCGAGCAGTACTTC. Translating it yields CASLPGVEQYF. Full variable domain (outside the CDR3, taken from reference TRBV18 and TRBJ2-7): NAGVMQNPRHLVRRRGQEARLRCSPMKGHSHVYWYRQLPEEGLKFMVYLQKENIIDESGMPKERFSAEFPKEGPSILRIQQVVRGDSAAYFCASLPGVEQYFGPGTRLTVT.

Here the CDR3 reads CASSQDSGQSQFF. CDR3 nucleotide sequence: TGCGCCAGCAGCCAAGATAGCGGGCAGTCTCAGTTCTTC. This sequence joins TRBV4-3 and TRBJ2-1, with 7 bases lining up with TRBD2. Germline CDR1 reads LGHNA; CDR2 reads YSLEER. The CDR3 covers 13 residues. V shed 0 bases and J 13 bases; nucleotides not matched to a gene: 6.

Worth noting for this clone: A read error may explain this, as a much larger clone is one base away. Other nucleotide sequences from this sample produce the same CDR3. The rearrangement uses TRBV28 and TRBJ1-1, with 10 positions matching TRBD1. With V trimmed by 9 bases and J by 5 bases, 12 bases remained unmatched. This CDR3 is built from 15 residues. From germline, CDR1 is MDHEN and CDR2 SYDVKM. CDR3 residues: CASSPADRGGTEAFF. CDR3 DNA: TGTGCCAGTAGTCCAGCGGACAGGGGGGGTACTGAAGCTTTCTTT. Looking up the rest from reference TRBV28 and TRBJ1-1 gives the full variable domain: DVKVTQSSRYLVKRTGEKVFLECVQDMDHENMFWYRQDPGLGLRLIYFSYDVKMKEKGDIPEGYSVSREKKERFSLILESASTNQTSMYLCASSPADRGGTEAFFGQGTRLTVV.

V gene TRBV15 combines with J gene TRBJ1-4; D call uncertain. Trimming took off 0 bases at V and 8 bases at J, with 13 bases between the two ends. The CDR3 has 15 amino acids. The germline CDR1 and CDR2 sequences are LNHNV and YYDKDF (reference sequence). CDR3 sequence reads: CATSRDPNRYEKLFF. The CDR3 DNA is TGTGCCACCAGCAGAGATCCCAACCGCTACGAAAAACTGTTTTTT.

A remark on this clone: This is likely an artifact of a read error, given a far larger clone one base away. Within the sample, other DNA sequences also encode this same CDR3. V usage is TRBV10-2 and J usage is TRBJ2-1; 9 bases agree with TRBD2. The V and J ends lost 6 bases and 3 bases, in that order; junction bases with no gene match: 3. This CDR3 has 14 residues. CDR1 and CDR2 from the germline V gene are WSHSY and SAAADI. CDR3 in DNA: TGCGCCAGCAGCTTAGCGGGAGACTACAATGAGCAGTTCTTC. This gives the protein CASSLAGDYNEQFF.

On this clone: The likely explanation is a read error, given a far larger clone one base away. The chain uses TRBV30 and TRBJ2-5; D is unclear. CDR1 GTSNPN and CDR2 SVGIG come from the germline V gene (reference sequence). Trimming took 0 bases from V and 7 from J, leaving 15 bases between them. The CDR3 spans 14 residues. The CDR3 region has the DNA TGTGCCTGGAGTGTAATCGGCAGCCTTGGGACCCAGTACTTC. It is translated as CAWSVIGSLGTQYF. The full variable domain, completed using reference TRBV30 and TRBJ2-5, is SQTIHQWPATLVQPVGSPLSLECTVEGTSNPNLYWYRQAAGRGLQLLFYSVGIGQISSEVPQNLSASRPQDRQFILSSKKLLLSDSGFYLCAWSVIGSLGTQYFGPGTRLLVL.

This clone was observed a handful of times. The J gene is TRBJ2-7, the V gene TRBV28; the D call may be TRBD1 or TRBD2 (5 bases each). Germline V gene lookup returns CDR1 MDHEN and CDR2 SYDVKM. V lost 6 bases and J lost 0, with 9 bases in between. The CDR3 contains 13 residues. CDR3 amino acids: CASSWDGSYEQYF. CDR3 bases: TGTGCCAGCAGCTGGGACGGCTCCTACGAGCAGTACTTC.

This clone was counted only a few times. J is TRBJ1-5 and V is TRBV7-6; D is unclear. Germline V lookup: CDR1 SGHVS, CDR2 FNYEAQ. This CDR3 contains 13 residues. V dropped 2 bases and J dropped 4 bases, with 6 bases sitting between them. This CDR3 reads CASSLYTNQPQHF. CDR3 nucleotide sequence: TGTGCCAGCAGCTTATATACGAATCAGCCCCAGCATTTT.

The chain carries TRBV7-2 and TRBJ2-3, with D maybe TRBD1 (5 bases). Per germline, CDR1 SGHTA and CDR2 FQGNSA. The CDR3 sequence is 17 residues long. Trimming stripped 5 bases from V and 2 bases from J, with 20 bases between. The CDR3 DNA is TGTGCCAGCAGCCTCACGTCCAGGGCTACCTACACAGATACGCAGTATTTT. Its translation: CASSLTSRATYTDTQYF.

This sequence joins TRBV5-1 and TRBJ2-7, with D unclear. The CDR3 is 13 residues long. The germline V gene encodes CDR1 SGHRS and CDR2 YFSETQ. V shed 4 bases and J shed 7 bases, with 15 bases lying between them. The DNA of the CDR3 is TGCGCCAGCAGCATGCAGGAGAGCCGGGAGCAGTACTTC. This gives the protein CASSMQESREQYF.

The CDR3 nucleotides read TGTGCCAGCAGCTTGGGGGGACAGGCTCCCCAAGAGACCCAGTACTTC. Amino acid sequence: CASSLGGQAPQETQYF. The rearrangement uses TRBV5-6 and TRBJ2-5, with TRBD1 matching 8 bases. The CDR3 has 16 amino acids. Losses at the gene ends were 0 bases for V and 1 base for J; bases not matched to a gene: 5. Germline V gene sequence: CDR1 SGHDT, CDR2 YYEEEE.

The V and J genes are TRBV5-4 and TRBJ2-7, with 8 bases matching TRBD1. V was pared by 4 bases and J by 0 bases, with 9 bases of the junction left unmatched. The CDR3 consists of 16 residues. Per germline, CDR1 SGHNT and CDR2 YYREEE (reference sequence). The DNA for the CDR3 is TGTGCCAGCAGCAAGGACCGGACAGGGATCTCCTACGAGCAGTACTTC. This encodes CASSKDRTGISYEQYF.

The genes are TRBV6-1 and TRBJ2-5; D uncertain. The V and J ends lost 6 bases and 5 bases respectively, with 7 bases between them. CDR3 length: 11 residues. The V gene's germline CDR1 is MNHNS and CDR2 SASEGT. CDR3 region: CASRRQETQYF. The CDR3 DNA follows: TGTGCCAGCAGGCGTCAGGAGACCCAGTACTTC.

V usage is TRBV11-2 and J usage is TRBJ2-3; TRBD1 might be the D (6 bases). The germline V gene has CDR1 SGHAT and CDR2 FQNNGV. Trimming took 2 bases from V and 5 from J, leaving 14 bases between them. The CDR3 runs 15 residues. DNA of the CDR3: TGTGCCAGCAGCTTAAGTATGGGGGCTCGAGATACGCAGTATTTT. As protein: CASSLSMGARDTQYF.

This clone was detected once. This chain links TRBV29-1 with TRBJ2-7; 8 bases agree with TRBD1. Germline V gene sequence: CDR1 SQVTM, CDR2 ANQGSEA. The V and J ends lost 4 bases and 6 bases, in that order; junction bases with no gene match: 5. The CDR3 consists of 12 residues. The DNA for the CDR3 is TGCAGCGTTGGGACAGGGAATGCCGAGCAGTACTTC. Protein product: CSVGTGNAEQYF.

The chain has TRBV7-2 and TRBJ2-5, with D unclear. The ends were cut back, 1 base at V and 4 bases at J, with 7 bases in the middle. The CDR3 spans 13 residues. Germline lookup yields CDR1 SGHTA and CDR2 FQGNSA. CDR3 sequence (DNA): TGTGCCAGCAGCTTAGACCTTCCAGAGACCCAGTACTTC. The encoded protein is CASSLDLPETQYF.

Comments on this clone: With only one base between it and a far larger clone, this is likely a read error. The chain uses TRBV18 and TRBJ2-1; D is perhaps TRBD2 (6 bases). The germline V and J ends were trimmed by 11 bases and 1 base, with 21 bases remaining between them. CDR1 and CDR2 from the germline V gene are KGHSH and LQKENI. CDR3 size: 16 residues. CDR3: CAGRIGGAESYNEQFF. CDR3 coding DNA: TGTGCCGGCCGGATCGGGGGAGCGGAATCCTACAATGAGCAGTTCTTC.